The rows below give T cell receptor beta chains drawn from one sample of a study of blood T cell repertoires in COVID-19. Profiling relied on immunoSEQ multiplex PCR, and the TCRdb table lists in-frame clones only, not all of them. The sample shows around 80,000 clones, 80% to 90% of them seen only once. The sample was peripheral blood. These receptors originate from a woman older than 75 with active or convalescent COVID-19. CDR3s include the opening cysteine and the closing phenylalanine or tryptophan. D genes are given only for firm matches. Expanded clones are given a class, and other clones once, few, many or no size at all.

clone size	J gene	V gene	CDR3 length	D gene	CDR3 DNA	CDR3 protein
many	TRBJ1-2	TRBV6-5	15	-	TGTGCCAGCAGTTACCGAAATCAGGGTAACTATGGCTACACCTTC	CASSYRNQGNYGYTF
-	TRBJ1-4	TRBV30	17	-	TGTGCCTGGAGTACTCCAACCTGGACGGGGACTAATGAAAAACTGTTTTTT	CAWSTPTWTGTNEKLFF
-	TRBJ2-1	TRBV18	15	TRBD2	TGTGCCAGCTCGACCGGGACTAGCGGTTACAATGAGCAGTTCTTC	CASSTGTSGYNEQFF
-	TRBJ1-3	TRBV19	14	-	TGTGCCAGCATTGACAGGACTTCTGGAAACACCATATATTTT	CASIDRTSGNTIYF
-	TRBJ2-2	TRBV7-9	19	TRBD1	TGTGCCAGCAGCTTAGGCGGTTGGACAGGGAAACTTTTCCCCGGGGAGCTGTTTTTT	CASSLGGWTGKLFPGELFF
few	TRBJ2-1	TRBV6-5	14	-	TGTGCCAGCAGTATGTCTTTCTCCTACAATGAGCAGTTCTTC	CASSMSFSYNEQFF
-	TRBJ2-1	TRBV24-1	16	-	TGTGCCACCAGTGATTTGGCGGGATCGGGGCACAATGAGCAGTTCTTC	CATSDLAGSGHNEQFF
-	TRBJ1-2	TRBV10-3	14	-	TGTGCCATCAGCGCGACAGGAGCAAACTATGGCTACACCTTC	CAISATGANYGYTF
-	TRBJ2-7	TRBV11-2	15	-	TGTGCCAGCAGCTTAGAACCGGTTCAGGGCTACGAGCAGTACTTC	CASSLEPVQGYEQYF
-	TRBJ2-5	TRBV24-1	15	-	TGTGCCACCAGTGCCGGCACAGGGTACCAAGAGACCCAGTACTTC	CATSAGTGYQETQYF
-	TRBJ2-4	TRBV7-9	18	-	TGTGCCAGCAGCTTAGCCACACCGAAGGGGAATTGGGAAAACATTCAGTACTTC	CASSLATPKGNWENIQYF
-	TRBJ2-3	TRBV5-1	16	TRBD2	TGCGCCAGCAGCTTTGGGGCGGGGGGAAGCACAGATACGCAGTATTTT	CASSFGAGGSTDTQYF
-	TRBJ2-4	TRBV6-2/TRBV6-3	17	TRBD1	TGTGCCAGCAGTTACTTGTATACAGGGGCAACCAAAAACATTCAGTACTTC	CASSYLYTGATKNIQYF
-	TRBJ2-1	TRBV11-2	16	-	TGTGCCAGCAGCTTAGATATAGGCAGGGTGTTCAATGAGCAGTTCTTC	CASSLDIGRVFNEQFF
-	TRBJ1-2	TRBV7-2	14	TRBD1	TGTGCCAGCAGCCTGGGACAGCATACCGGGGGCTACACCTTC	CASSLGQHTGGYTF
medium-sized	TRBJ1-5	TRBV7-2	15	TRBD1	TGTGCCAGCAGCTCGGGGACAGGGGCAAATCAGCCCCAGCATTTT	CASSSGTGANQPQHF
-	TRBJ1-1	TRBV18	17	TRBD1	TGTGCCAGCTCACGACAGGGGACGGGGAGAATGAACACTGAAGCTTTCTTT	CASSRQGTGRMNTEAFF
-	TRBJ1-3	TRBV3-1/TRBV3-2	16	TRBD1	TGTGCCAGCAGCTCATACAGGGACAGCTCTGGAAACACCATATATTTT	CASSSYRDSSGNTIYF
-	TRBJ2-2	TRBV5-4	16	TRBD2	TGTGCCAGCAGTCCAACTAGCGACCGTAACACCGGGGAGCTGTTTTTT	CASSPTSDRNTGELFF
once	TRBJ2-2	TRBV28	16	-	TGTGCCAGCAGTTTTCAGGGGCCACCCAGGACCGGGGAGCTGTTTTTT	CASSFQGPPRTGELFF
-	TRBJ1-2	TRBV24-1	15	TRBD1	TGTGCCACCAGTGACGCCGACAGGGGTGGTTATGGCTACACCTTC	CATSDADRGGYGYTF
-	TRBJ2-7	TRBV7-9	15	-	TGTGCCAGCAGCTTGGTAGTGGGCCCAACCTCCGAGCAGTACTTC	CASSLVVGPTSEQYF
-	TRBJ2-7	TRBV3-1/TRBV3-2	14	-	TGTGCCAGCAGCCAGGGCCATTACTCCTACGAGCAGTACTTC	CASSQGHYSYEQYF
few	TRBJ2-3	TRBV29-1	15	-	TGCAGCGTTGACCGTGGGGGGGGCCGACGGTATACGCAGTATTTT	CSVDRGGGRRYTQYF
-	TRBJ2-1	TRBV6-6	14	TRBD2	TGTGCCAGCAGTTACTCGACGGCGGGGGTCGGGCAGTTCTTC	CASSYSTAGVGQFF
-	TRBJ2-2	TRBV19	18	-	TGTGCCAGTAGTAGGTCAGTCTGGCAGGGTGCGAACACCGGGGAGCTGTTTTTT	CASSRSVWQGANTGELFF
-	TRBJ1-2	TRBV27	14	-	TGTGCCAGCAGTACCCAACAGGGCACCTATGGCTACACCTTC	CASSTQQGTYGYTF
-	TRBJ2-4	TRBV19	19	TRBD1	TGTGCCAGTAGTTCCCTCCGAACGGGGACAGGGGTCGCCAAAAACATTCAGTACTTC	CASSSLRTGTGVAKNIQYF
-	TRBJ1-2	TRBV29-1	15	-	TGCAGCGTTGAAGTAGGGCCTCAGGGAAGTGGTGGCTACACCTTC	CSVEVGPQGSGGYTF
-	TRBJ2-5	TRBV12-3/TRBV12-4	13	TRBD1	TGTGCCAGCAGGGGCAGGGGGCTTGGGACCCAGTACTTC	CASRGRGLGTQYF
-	TRBJ2-7	TRBV7-9	12	-	TGTGCCAGCAGCCCATCAAACTACGAGCAGTACTTC	CASSPSNYEQYF
once	TRBJ2-2	TRBV19	12	-	TGTGCCAGTTGGAGGAACACCGGGGAGCTGTTTTTT	CASWRNTGELFF
-	TRBJ2-7	TRBV27	15	TRBD1	TGTGCCAGCTCGAAGACAGGGGGCGAAAACTACGAGCAGTACTTC	CASSKTGGENYEQYF
once	TRBJ2-6	TRBV6-2/TRBV6-3	17	TRBD1	TGTGCCAGCAGTCAGGGACAGGGGAAGGCTGGGGCCAACGTCCTGACTTTC	CASSQGQGKAGANVLTF
-	TRBJ2-3	TRBV3-1/TRBV3-2	21	-	TGTGCCAGCAGCCCCAAAGATTGGTCTCCTCTGAGGGGGAGTTACACAGATACGCAGTATTTT	CASSPKDWSPLRGSYTDTQYF
-	TRBJ1-1	TRBV7-2	12	-	TGTGCCAGCAACCAGTTTGGAGGAGAAGCTTTCTTT	CASNQFGGEAFF
-	TRBJ1-6	TRBV27	15	-	TGTGCCAGCAGTTTAATGTCAGGGGTGAGTTCACCCCTCCACTTT	CASSLMSGVSSPLHF
-	TRBJ1-2	TRBV20-1	10	-	TGCAGTGCTCCCTTATATGGCTACACCTTC	CSAPLYGYTF
-	TRBJ2-5	TRBV9	16	TRBD2	TGTGCCAGCAGCGTTCGTTCGGGGCGGGGGCAAGAGACCCAGTACTTC	CASSVRSGRGQETQYF
-	TRBJ1-1	TRBV5-1	16	-	TGCGCCAGCAGCCGAAATCCGGGGGGCCGGGACACTGAAGCTTTCTTT	CASSRNPGGRDTEAFF
-	TRBJ1-3	TRBV10-3	14	-	TGTGCCACATCGGGACTGGTCTCTGGAAACACCATATATTTT	CATSGLVSGNTIYF
once	TRBJ2-1	TRBV6-1	15	TRBD2	TGTGCCAGCAGTGAAGGGGAAGGACTAGTCATTGAGCAGTTCTTC	CASSEGEGLVIEQFF
few	TRBJ1-1	TRBV28	14	TRBD1	TGTGCCAGCAGGCAGGGGGCGGATTGGACTGAAGCTTTCTTT	CASRQGADWTEAFF
-	TRBJ2-7	TRBV6-2/TRBV6-3	15	TRBD2	TGTGCCAGCAGTTACCGTAGCGGGAGCTCCTACGAGCAGTACTTC	CASSYRSGSSYEQYF
-	TRBJ2-2	TRBV28	15	TRBD1	TGTGCCAGCGTCCTTAACAGGGGAAACACCGGGGAGCTGTTTTTT	CASVLNRGNTGELFF
-	TRBJ2-3	TRBV11-2	13	TRBD2	TGTGCCAGCAGCTGGACTAGTCCAGATACGCAGTATTTT	CASSWTSPDTQYF
-	TRBJ2-5	TRBV12-1	15	-	TGTGCCAGCGGTAGCCTCGCACCTACTCAAGAGACCCAGTACTTC	CASGSLAPTQETQYF
-	TRBJ1-3	TRBV28	15	-	TGTGCCAGCAGTACCCCAGGGGATCGAGGAAACACCATATATTTT	CASSTPGDRGNTIYF
-	TRBJ1-2	TRBV29-1	14	-	TGCAGCGTTGGGGGGGGCGGCGGAATTTATGGCTACACCTTC	CSVGGGGGIYGYTF
-	TRBJ2-6	TRBV5-1	16	TRBD1	TGCGCCAGCAGCCGAGGACAGGGATCTGGGGCCAACGTCCTGACTTTC	CASSRGQGSGANVLTF
-	TRBJ1-4	TRBV24-1	12	TRBD1	TGTGCCACCCCCGCGGGGGGACAGGGGGCTCAGTTT	CATPAGGQGAQF
-	TRBJ1-1	TRBV7-9	13	TRBD1	TGTGCCAGCAAGGGACAGGGGAACACTGAAGCTTTCTTT	CASKGQGNTEAFF
-	TRBJ1-2	TRBV14	18	-	TGTGCCAGCAGCCAAGATTCAACAGGGAGGGCGTCTAACTATGGCTACACCTTC	CASSQDSTGRASNYGYTF
-	TRBJ1-3	TRBV27	16	TRBD1	TGTGCCAGCAGTTCGTACGGGACAGGGACGGGAAACACCATATATTTT	CASSSYGTGTGNTIYF
-	TRBJ1-1	TRBV7-9	13	-	TGTGCCAGCAGCTCAATAGGCTGGGGGGAGGCTTTCTTT	CASSSIGWGEAFF